These 29 T cell receptor beta chains were all obtained from the same sample, sequenced in a study of cytomegalovirus exposure and HLA in healthy donors. PCR used 60 Vbeta primers and 13 Jbeta primers. Only in-frame clones appear in the TCRdb table, and some are missing; sequencing was by immunoSEQ multiplex PCR. There are about 120,000 clones in the sample; around 75% occur only once, and 2.9% lies in the top ten. The sequenced sample was PBMCs. These receptors were collected from a woman aged 40 to 49 in good health and CMV-seropositive.

The J gene is TRBJ1-2, the V gene TRBV7-2; D is unresolved. Germline CDR1 reads SGHTA; CDR2 reads FQGNSA. With 6 bases removed from V and 6 bases from J, the gap between germline ends came to 23 bases. The CDR3 totals 16 residues. CDR3 amino acids: CASRDSGGLGGDGYTF. CDR3 nucleotide sequence: TGTGCCAGCAGAGACTCGGGCGGGTTAGGTGGGGATGGCTACACCTTC. The full variable domain, its missing parts supplied by reference TRBV7-2 and TRBJ1-2, is GAGVSQSPSNKVTEKGKDVELRCDPISGHTALYWYRQSLGQGLEFLIYFQGNSAPDKSGLPSDRFSAERTGGSVSTLTIQRTQQEDSAVYLCASRDSGGLGGDGYTFGSGTRLTVV.

The chain recombines TRBV27 with TRBJ2-7; maybe TRBD1 (6 bases). The V gene lost 6 bases and the J gene lost 0 bases, with 18 bases spanning the gap. From germline, CDR1 is MNHEY and CDR2 SMNVEV (reference sequence). CDR3 length: 16 residues. The CDR3 coding sequence is TGTGCCAGCAGCCGGACAGTCCAGGCGTTCTCCTACGAGCAGTACTTC. Its protein is CASSRTVQAFSYEQYF.

The V call is TRBV7-9, the J call TRBJ2-7, with D maybe TRBD2 (6 bases). Trimming stripped 3 bases from V and 2 bases from J, with 11 bases between. The germline gives CDR1 SEHNR, CDR2 FQNEAQ (reference sequence). The length of the CDR3 is 14 residues. The CDR3 protein is CASSLGGDPYEQYF. In DNA form, the CDR3 reads TGTGCCAGCAGCTTGGGGGGTGACCCCTACGAGCAGTACTTC.

V and J are TRBV4-3 and TRBJ2-1; perhaps TRBD2 as D (5 bases). The germline V gene encodes CDR1 LGHNA and CDR2 YSLEER. The CDR3 sequence is 13 residues long. Between the trimmed V and J ends, which lost 0 bases and 11 bases, there was a span of 11 bases. DNA for the CDR3: TGCGCCAGCAGCCAAGAGGCGACTATGCAGCAGTTCTTC. Amino acid sequence: CASSQEATMQQFF.

This chain connects TRBV5-1 to TRBJ2-3; weak D call: TRBD2 (6 bases). Germline V CDR1 and CDR2: SGHRS, YFSETQ. The CDR3 consists of 15 residues. Between the trimmed V and J ends, which lost 4 bases and 3 bases, there was a span of 15 bases. CDR3 region: CASSVGGRRTDTQYF. Here the CDR3 DNA reads TGCGCCAGCAGCGTCGGAGGGAGGAGGACAGATACGCAGTATTTT.

The chain joins TRBV2 to TRBJ1-4; D might be TRBD1 (6 bases). Germline loops: CDR1 SNHLY, CDR2 FYNNEI. Trimming removed 8 bases at V and 7 bases at J, with 14 bases between. The CDR3 length is 13 residues. CDR3 region: CASAGQLGEKLFF. CDR3 coding DNA: TGTGCCAGCGCCGGACAGTTGGGTGAAAAACTGTTTTTT.

This sequence joins TRBV4-3 and TRBJ1-1; D uncertain. Trimming pared 3 bases from V and 2 bases from J, leaving 10 bases between. Germline CDR1 is LGHNA and CDR2 is YSLEER. CDR3 length equals 14 residues. The CDR3 region has the DNA TGCGCCAGCAGCCAGCATGAAGCTAACACTGAAGCTTTCTTT. As protein: CASSQHEANTEAFF.

The genes are TRBV18 and TRBJ2-1; D gene ambiguous. The CDR3 length is 14 residues. CDR1 and CDR2 from the germline V gene are KGHSH and LQKENI. With 2 bases removed from V and 0 bases from J, the gap between germline ends came to 5 bases. The CDR3 reads CASSPSSSYNEQFF. Written as DNA, the CDR3 is TGTGCCAGCTCACCAAGTAGCTCCTACAATGAGCAGTTCTTC.

The rearrangement joins TRBV23-1 to TRBJ2-5; weak D call: TRBD2 (6 bases). TRBV23-1 is an open reading frame, and its role is uncertain. The CDR3 covers 15 residues. The V gene lost 11 bases and the J gene lost 5 bases, with 24 bases spanning the gap. The CDR3 loop reads CAPRGEARRVETQYF. The DNA of the CDR3 is TGCGCCCCGAGAGGGGAGGCTAGAAGGGTTGAGACCCAGTACTTC.

This chain connects TRBV5-6 to TRBJ2-7; D possibly corresponds to TRBD1 (6 bases). V was shortened by 2 bases and J by 1 base, with 7 bases between the two germline ends. CDR3 size: 13 residues. Germline assignment: CDR1 SGHDT and CDR2 YYEEEE. This chain's CDR3 is CASSFTGSYEQYF. The CDR3 nucleotides read TGTGCCAGCAGCTTTACAGGGTCCTACGAGCAGTACTTC.

This chain uses TRBV30 with TRBJ1-1; D gene unclear. CDR1 is GTSNPN, CDR2 SVGIG, per germline (reference sequence). Trimming pared 2 bases from V and 3 bases from J, leaving 10 bases between. The CDR3 contains 13 residues. CDR3 residues: CAWSQLVYTEAFF. The CDR3 DNA follows: TGTGCCTGGAGTCAGTTGGTTTACACTGAAGCTTTCTTT.

The rearrangement uses TRBV27 and TRBJ2-1; TRBD2 aligns across 10 bases. V was clipped by 3 bases and J by 10 bases; unmatched bases: 15. This CDR3 has 17 residues. The germline gives CDR1 MNHEY, CDR2 SMNVEV (reference sequence). CDR3 sequence (DNA): TGTGCCAGCAGTTTTGGGGCAGACACTAGCGGGGTCACAGAGCAGTTCTTC. Protein sequence: CASSFGADTSGVTEQFF.

This sequence joins TRBV6-5 and TRBJ2-7; possibly TRBD2 for D (5 bases). V lost 0 bases and J 5 bases, leaving 11 bases between the germline ends. This CDR3 spans 14 amino acids. The germline V gene has CDR1 MNHEY and CDR2 SVGAGI. The CDR3 reads CASSYSMSGNEQYF. The CDR3 region has the DNA TGTGCCAGCAGTTACTCGATGTCGGGGAACGAGCAGTACTTC.

This clone was counted once. V gene TRBV20-1 combines with J gene TRBJ1-2; D unresolved. V was cut by 7 bases and J by 6 bases, with 12 bases left in between. Germline values: CDR1 DFQATT, CDR2 SNEGSKA (reference sequence). There are 11 residues in the CDR3. CDR3 nucleotide sequence: TGCAGTGGGCCCACCGGGGATGGCTACACCTTC. This codes for CSGPTGDGYTF.

This clone was recorded a few times. The chain employs TRBV4-3 and TRBJ2-3; a possible D gene is TRBD1 (6 bases). This CDR3 has 17 residues. Germline V gene lookup returns CDR1 LGHNA and CDR2 YSLEER. Trimming took 0 bases from V and 10 from J, leaving 23 bases between them. CDR3 nucleotides: TGCGCCAGCAGCCAAGAATGGACCCCGGGCCCAGAGGGGGCGCAGTATTTT. Its protein product is CASSQEWTPGPEGAQYF.

This rearrangement joins TRBV5-1 to TRBJ2-3; TRBD2 might be the D (6 bases). V was cut by 2 bases and J by 4 bases, with 14 bases left in between. Looked up from germline, CDR1 is SGHRS and CDR2 is YFSETQ. CDR3 length: 15 amino acids. The DNA for the CDR3 is TGCGCCAGCAGCTTATCCCTCGGGGAGGCAGATACGCAGTATTTT. This encodes CASSLSLGEADTQYF.

This clone was seen a few times. The chain's CDR3 is CASSQEAAGFYNEQFF. DNA for the CDR3: TGCGCCAGCAGCCAAGAAGCAGCGGGATTTTACAATGAGCAGTTCTTC. This chain links TRBV4-1 with TRBJ2-1; 7 nucleotides match TRBD2. The V gene end was trimmed by 0 bases and the J gene end by 4 bases; junction bases not matched to a gene: 6. Germline CDR1 MGHRA, CDR2 YSYEKL. This CDR3 contains 16 residues.

This chain links TRBV4-1 with TRBJ1-1; unclear D gene. Between the trimmed V and J ends, which lost 1 base and 8 bases, there was a span of 17 bases. The CDR3 consists of 15 residues. Germline CDR1 MGHRA, CDR2 YSYEKL. The CDR3 DNA sequence: TGCGCCAGCAGCCAAGTCAATCGACTGGAAGCCGAAGCTTTCTTT. Protein product: CASSQVNRLEAEAFF.

This sequence joins TRBV4-3 and TRBJ2-4; 7 bases map to TRBD2. CDR1 is LGHNA, CDR2 YSLEER, per germline. V shed 0 bases, J shed 8 bases, and the junction held 7 bases outside the gene matches. This CDR3 comprises 15 residues. The DNA of the CDR3 is TGCGCCAGCAGCCAAGATACTACGGCGGGGGACATTCAGTACTTC. This translates into CASSQDTTAGDIQYF.

The chain joins TRBV27 to TRBJ2-1; 7 bases fit TRBD2. The CDR3 covers 15 residues. Trimming at V came to 0 bases and at J to 6 bases, leaving 5 bases not matched to a gene. The germline V gene has CDR1 MNHEY and CDR2 SMNVEV (reference sequence). In DNA, the CDR3 is TGTGCCAGCAGTTTATCGTGGACTAGGGGCAATGAGCAGTTCTTC. Residues: CASSLSWTRGNEQFF.

The rearrangement uses TRBV29-1 and TRBJ1-6; D perhaps matches TRBD1 (6 bases). The V gene's germline CDR1 is SQVTM and CDR2 ANQGSEA. The germline V and J ends were trimmed by 4 bases and 8 bases, with 12 bases remaining between them. The CDR3 length is 13 residues. CDR3 nucleotide sequence: TGCAGCGTTGCACAGGGTTTGGATTCACCCCTCCACTTT. Encoded protein: CSVAQGLDSPLHF.

The chain joins TRBV9 to TRBJ2-7; a possible D gene is TRBD1 (6 bases). The CDR3 runs 13 residues. Germline V lookup: CDR1 SGDLS, CDR2 YYNGEE. Trimming stripped 4 bases from V and 3 bases from J, with 11 bases between. The CDR3 DNA reads TGTGCCAGCAGCCCCCGGACAGACTACGAGCAGTACTTC. This translates into CASSPRTDYEQYF.

This clone was counted a few times. The chain couples TRBV6-5 to TRBJ1-1, with 11 bases lining up with TRBD1. The V gene end was trimmed by 6 bases and the J gene end by 1 base; junction bases not matched to a gene: 1. CDR1 is MNHEY, CDR2 SVGAGI, per germline. This CDR3 is 14 amino acids long. CDR3 sequence: CASRGTGGNTEAFF. Written as DNA, the CDR3 is TGTGCCAGCAGGGGGACAGGGGGGAACACTGAAGCTTTCTTT.

The rearrangement links TRBV4-3 to TRBJ2-7; D is unresolved. Deletions cut 1 base from V and 0 bases from J, with 10 bases between. The germline gives CDR1 LGHNA, CDR2 YSLEER. The CDR3 spans 15 residues. The CDR3 DNA reads TGCGCCAGCAGCCAAGGACACCTTGTCTCCTACGAGCAGTACTTC. Amino acids: CASSQGHLVSYEQYF.

This clone was picked up many times. The chain has TRBV25-1 and TRBJ2-2; 7 bases align to TRBD2. The CDR3 is 13 residues long. CDR1 MGHDK and CDR2 SYGVNS come from the germline V gene. Losses at the gene ends were 2 bases for V and 7 bases for J; bases not matched to a gene: 1. CDR3 nucleotides: TGTGCCAGCAGTGAAAGCGGGATCGGGGAGCTGTTTTTT. Encoded protein: CASSESGIGELFF. Supplemented by reference TRBV25-1 and TRBJ2-2, the full variable domain reads EADIYQTPRYLVIGTGKKITLECSQTMGHDKMYWYQQDPGMELHLIHYSYGVNSTEKGDLSSESTVSRIRTEHFPLTLESARPSHTSQYLCASSESGIGELFFGEGSRLTVL.

This clone was observed a single time. The rearrangement uses TRBV4-3 and TRBJ1-4; 8 positions agree with TRBD1. CDR1 is LGHNA, CDR2 YSLEER, per germline. The CDR3 has 14 residues. The trim removed 1 base at V and 8 bases at J, leaving 3 bases unmatched. For the CDR3, the DNA is TGCGCCAGCAGCCAAGGACAGGGGTTCGAAAAACTGTTTTTT. Its translation: CASSQGQGFEKLFF.

The CDR3 bases are TGTGCCAGCAGTTACGGACAGGGAAGCGAGCAGTACTTC. Translating it yields CASSYGQGSEQYF. J is TRBJ2-7 and V is TRBV27; 8 bases are shared with TRBD1. This CDR3 has 13 residues. V trimming: 4 bases; J trimming: 6 bases; junction bases outside the gene matches: 5. Germline-derived CDR1 and CDR2 are MNHEY and SMNVEV (reference sequence).

The rearrangement joins TRBV7-9 to TRBJ2-3, with unresolved D. The CDR3 is made up of 17 amino acids. CDR1 SEHNR and CDR2 FQNEAQ come from the germline V gene (reference sequence). Trimming stripped 2 bases from V and 4 bases from J, with 19 bases between. CDR3 DNA sequence: TGTGCCAGCAGCTTATTTGTGTCCCCATGGCCGTCAGATACGCAGTATTTT. It yields the protein CASSLFVSPWPSDTQYF.

CDR3 residues: CASSPNTGELFF. CDR3 bases: TGTGCCAGCAGTCCTAACACCGGGGAGCTGTTTTTT. V usage is TRBV27 and J usage is TRBJ2-2; D is unclear. The CDR3 is made up of 12 amino acids. V was clipped by 5 bases and J by 2 bases, with 3 bases between them. The V gene's germline CDR1 is MNHEY and CDR2 SMNVEV (reference sequence).